This T cell receptor (beta chain) was sequenced for a study of OX40 agonist ivuxolimab in advanced cancers. Turning to the study itself: Partial responses occurred in Three dose-escalation patients, one with hepatocellular carcinoma and two with cutaneous melanoma. Study-wide results and limits: Blood T cells, both CD4+ and CD8+, expanded clonally by week 6 at 0.1 to 3.0 mg/kg.

Repertoires were generated with immunoSEQ multiplex PCR, while TCRdb's copy carries only in-frame clones and drops some. The table has roughly 64,000 clones, about 85% seen once. Germline CDR1 and CDR2: SGHTA and FQGTGA. V shed 3 bases and J shed 4 bases, with 7 bases lying between them. The CDR3 loop spans 13 amino acids. With regard to this clone: The target antigen is unknown.

This sample comprised CD4+ or CD8+ T cells sorted from blood, obtained in a trial of the OX40 agonist ivuxolimab. This chain joins TRBV7-3 and TRBJ1-3, with D maybe TRBD1 (6 bases). The sequence derives from an adult with an advanced solid tumor such as melanoma, head and neck, liver or kidney cancer. The CDR3 loop reads CASSLGQGNTIYF. In DNA form, the CDR3 reads TGTGCCAGCAGCTTGGGACAAGGAAACACCATATATTTT.